These 9 T cell receptor beta chains were all obtained from the same sample, sequenced in a study of blood T cell repertoires in COVID-19. Here immunoSEQ multiplex PCR was the method, and the copy in TCRdb shows in-frame clones only, minus some. The table records about 190,000 clones, 70% to 90% of them present only once. The sample consisted of peripheral blood. These receptors were obtained from a woman over 75 with acute or convalescent COVID-19.

The chain has TRBV2 and TRBJ2-1; 7 bases are a match to TRBD2. The V and J ends lost 7 bases and 0 bases, in that order; junction bases with no gene match: 12. The CDR3 runs 17 residues. Germline V lookup: CDR1 SNHLY, CDR2 FYNNEI. CDR3 sequence: CASNPSGALSSYNEQFF. CDR3 nucleotides: TGTGCCAGCAATCCTAGCGGTGCCCTCAGCTCCTACAATGAGCAGTTCTTC.

J is TRBJ2-7 and V is TRBV19, with D possibly TRBD2 on 5 matching bases. The CDR3 extends over 14 amino acids. Trimming removed 5 bases from V and 5 bases from J, with 16 bases in between. CDR1 is LNHDA, CDR2 SQIVND, per germline (reference sequence). The CDR3 DNA reads TGTGCCAGTAGTGAGGGCCAGGAGCGCGACGAGCAGTACTTC. It translates to CASSEGQERDEQYF. The full variable domain, rest sourced from reference TRBV19 and TRBJ2-7, is DGGITQSPKYLFRKEGQNVTLSCEQNLNHDAMYWYRQDPGQGLRLIYYSQIVNDFQKGDIAEGYSVSREKKESFPLTVTSAQKNPTAFYLCASSEGQERDEQYFGPGTRLTVT.

The chain has TRBV15 and TRBJ2-7; D is unclear. Per germline, CDR1 LNHNV and CDR2 YYDKDF (reference sequence). This CDR3 is 13 amino acids long. V lost 5 bases, J lost 3 bases, and 11 bases lay in between. CDR3: CATSPTYRYEQYF. The CDR3 nucleotides read TGTGCCACCAGCCCGACATACCGCTACGAGCAGTACTTC. Supplemented by reference TRBV15 and TRBJ2-7, the full variable domain reads DAMVIQNPRYQVTQFGKPVTLSCSQTLNHNVMYWYQQKSSQAPKLLFHYYDKDFNNEADTPDNFQSRRPNTSFCFLDIRSPGLGDTAMYLCATSPTYRYEQYFGPGTRLTVT.

The chain employs TRBV7-2 and TRBJ2-2; no clear D gene. V dropped 2 bases and J dropped 7 bases, with 14 bases sitting between them. This CDR3 comprises 15 residues. CDR1 and CDR2 (germline): SGHTA, FQGNSA. CDR3 region: CASSLRFGRVGELFF. The CDR3 DNA reads TGTGCCAGCAGCTTACGGTTTGGTCGTGTCGGGGAGCTGTTTTTT.

The CDR3 loop is CASKHYGYTF. The CDR3 coding sequence is TGTGCCAGCAAGCACTATGGCTACACCTTC. The chain recombines TRBV27 with TRBJ1-2; D is uncertain. Trimming took 7 bases from V and 3 from J, leaving 3 bases between them. The CDR3 is 10 residues long. The germline gives CDR1 MNHEY, CDR2 SMNVEV (reference sequence).

J is TRBJ1-6 and V is TRBV7-8; 7 bases align to TRBD1. V lost 3 bases, J lost 10 bases, and 3 bases stayed unmatched. Germline V gene lookup returns CDR1 SGHVS and CDR2 FQNEAQ. This CDR3 is 13 amino acids long. CDR3 residues: CASSFEQGSPLHF. In DNA form, the CDR3 reads TGTGCCAGCAGCTTTGAACAGGGGTCACCCCTCCACTTT.

The chain combines TRBV6-1 with TRBJ1-1, with TRBD1 identical over 10 bases. Germline V gene data show CDR1 as MNHNS and CDR2 as SASEGT. The CDR3 spans 15 residues. J lost 0 bases, V lost 3 bases, and 1 base had no gene match. The CDR3 sequence: CASSEGTGVNTEAFF. The CDR3 nucleotides are TGTGCCAGCAGTGAGGGGACAGGGGTGAACACTGAAGCTTTCTTT.

The chain combines TRBV4-3 with TRBJ2-3; D is possibly TRBD1 (5 bases). V was clipped by 4 bases and J by 3 bases, with 11 bases between them. Germline CDR1 and CDR2: LGHNA and YSLEER. The CDR3 runs 14 residues. The CDR3 DNA reads TGCGCCAGCAGCCTTGGGGCAGAGACAGATACGCAGTATTTT. This codes for CASSLGAETDTQYF.

This clone has only a few counts. The chain is built from TRBV7-3 and TRBJ1-1; TRBD1 agrees at 12 bases. Germline-derived CDR1 and CDR2 are SGHTA and FQGTGA. With V trimmed by 3 bases and J by 3 bases, 5 bases remained unmatched. The CDR3 contains 16 residues. The CDR3, as DNA: TGTGCCAGCAGCTTGGGACAGGGGGCTATAGACACTGAAGCTTTCTTT. It is translated as CASSLGQGAIDTEAFF.